A selection of T cell receptor beta chains follows, all from one sample in a study of T cells in narcolepsy. This table comes from immunoSEQ multiplex PCR, and its TCRdb copy is limited to in-frame clones, with some not included. This table has around 31,000 clones, around four fifths appearing once. Sequencing was done on a sample of CD45RA- memory CD4+ T cells from PBMCs. The receptors were sampled from a human donor with narcolepsy. The CDR3 runs from the conserved cysteine through the conserved F or W. D genes are given only for firm matches. Some rows mark clone size as missing; the rest say once, few, many or name a class of expanded clone.

TRBD2	TRBJ2-7	TRBV7-3	.	TGTGCCAGCAGCTCCTGGACTAGCGGGAGCTACGAGCAGTACTTC	CASSSWTSGSYEQYF
TRBD2	TRBJ2-5	TRBV15	.	TGTGCCACCAGCAGAGGCCTAGCGGGGGGCCAAGGATTCCAAGAGACCCAGTACTTC	CATSRGLAGGQGFQETQYF
.	TRBJ1-6	TRBV4-3	.	TGCGCCAGCAGCCAATCCAATTCACCCCTCCACTTT	CASSQSNSPLHF
.	TRBJ1-2	TRBV19	.	TGTGCCAGTAGTATAGGTCCAAGGGGGTATGGCTACACCTTC	CASSIGPRGYGYTF
.	TRBJ2-5	TRBV5-6	.	TGTGCCAGCAGCTTGGACAGGGAGAGGGGAGAGACCCAGTACTTC	CASSLDRERGETQYF
TRBD1	TRBJ1-1	TRBV13	.	TGTGCCAGCAGCTTGCAGGGGGGATACACTGAAGCTTTCTTT	CASSLQGGYTEAFF
.	TRBJ1-4	TRBV4-1	.	TGCGCCAGCAGCCCCCGGGTAGCCAACGAAAAACTGTTTTTT	CASSPRVANEKLFF
.	TRBJ1-6	TRBV6-4	few	TGTGCCAACCAATCCCCCTCCTATAATTCACCCCTCCACTTT	CANQSPSYNSPLHF
TRBD2	TRBJ2-1	TRBV5-4	.	TGTGCCAGCAGCCTGGAAAGCGGGGGTCTGGTGAGAAATGAGCAGTTCTTC	CASSLESGGLVRNEQFF
TRBD1	TRBJ1-3	TRBV5-6	few	TGTGCCAGCAGTATCTTATCCGGGACAGTTGTATCTGGAAACACCATATATTTT	CASSILSGTVVSGNTIYF
TRBD2	TRBJ2-7	TRBV11-2	.	TGTGCCAGCAGCTTAGATGGACTAGCGGGGGGTCCTCTTCTCTACGAGCAGTACTTC	CASSLDGLAGGPLLYEQYF
.	TRBJ1-3	TRBV10-2	.	TGCGCCAGCAGTGATGGGGGCGGAAACACCATATATTTT	CASSDGGGNTIYF
TRBD2	TRBJ2-1	TRBV18	.	TGTGCCAGCTCACCAGTAGTAGCGGGGGACTTTGACAATGAGCAGTTCTTC	CASSPVVAGDFDNEQFF
TRBD1	TRBJ1-6	TRBV30	.	TGTGCCTGGAGATCAGGACAGGCCCGTCTATATTCACCCCTCCACTTT	CAWRSGQARLYSPLHF
.	TRBJ2-5	TRBV6-6	.	TGTGCCAGCAGTTACTCGTTGAAGCAGGGGGAGACCCAGTACTTC	CASSYSLKQGETQYF
.	TRBJ1-1	TRBV5-5	once	TGTGCCAGCAGCTTAGTCACATCGTCCACTGAAGCTTTCTTT	CASSLVTSSTEAFF
.	TRBJ2-5	TRBV19	.	TGTGCCAGTAGTATTCCAGGGTTTAAGACCCAGTACTTC	CASSIPGFKTQYF
TRBD2	TRBJ2-1	TRBV27	.	TGTGCCAGCAGTTTTTATAGCGGGGAGATCGATGAGCAGTTCTTC	CASSFYSGEIDEQFF
TRBD1	TRBJ2-4	TRBV18	.	TGTGCCAGCTCACGCGGCCCCCCGGGACAGGGAAGGTACATTCAGTACTTC	CASSRGPPGQGRYIQYF
.	TRBJ2-3	TRBV6-1	few	TGTGCCAGCAGACCCCTCGCTGGGGGAGATACGCAGTATTTT	CASRPLAGGDTQYF
.	TRBJ1-5	TRBV15	.	TGTGCCACCAGCAGAGAACCGATTTATAGCAATCAGCCCCAGCATTTT	CATSREPIYSNQPQHF
TRBD2	TRBJ2-1	TRBV7-3	.	TGTGCCAGCAGCCCTAAACTAGCGGGGGTCTACAATGAGCAGTTCTTC	CASSPKLAGVYNEQFF
TRBD1	TRBJ2-3	TRBV5-1	.	TGCGCCAGCAGCCGACAGGGGACAACAGATACGCAGTATTTT	CASSRQGTTDTQYF
.	TRBJ2-7	TRBV7-3	once	TGTGCCAGCAGCTTTTTCCGTGGGACCCTGTACGAGCAGTACTTC	CASSFFRGTLYEQYF
.	TRBJ1-1	TRBV4-3	.	TGCGCCAGCAGCCATGGGGGAAACACTGAAGCTTTCTTT	CASSHGGNTEAFF